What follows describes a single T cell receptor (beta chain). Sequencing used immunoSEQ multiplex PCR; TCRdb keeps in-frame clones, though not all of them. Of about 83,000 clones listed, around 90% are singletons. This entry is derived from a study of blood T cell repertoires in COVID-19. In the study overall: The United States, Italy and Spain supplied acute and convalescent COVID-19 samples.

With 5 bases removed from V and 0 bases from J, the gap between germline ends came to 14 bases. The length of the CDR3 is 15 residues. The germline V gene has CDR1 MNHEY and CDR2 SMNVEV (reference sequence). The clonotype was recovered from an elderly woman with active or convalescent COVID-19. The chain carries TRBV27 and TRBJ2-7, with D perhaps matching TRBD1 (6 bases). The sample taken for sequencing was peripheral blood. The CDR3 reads CASSPDRLSSYEQYF. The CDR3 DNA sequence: TGTGCCAGCAGTCCAGACAGGCTCAGCTCCTACGAGCAGTACTTC.